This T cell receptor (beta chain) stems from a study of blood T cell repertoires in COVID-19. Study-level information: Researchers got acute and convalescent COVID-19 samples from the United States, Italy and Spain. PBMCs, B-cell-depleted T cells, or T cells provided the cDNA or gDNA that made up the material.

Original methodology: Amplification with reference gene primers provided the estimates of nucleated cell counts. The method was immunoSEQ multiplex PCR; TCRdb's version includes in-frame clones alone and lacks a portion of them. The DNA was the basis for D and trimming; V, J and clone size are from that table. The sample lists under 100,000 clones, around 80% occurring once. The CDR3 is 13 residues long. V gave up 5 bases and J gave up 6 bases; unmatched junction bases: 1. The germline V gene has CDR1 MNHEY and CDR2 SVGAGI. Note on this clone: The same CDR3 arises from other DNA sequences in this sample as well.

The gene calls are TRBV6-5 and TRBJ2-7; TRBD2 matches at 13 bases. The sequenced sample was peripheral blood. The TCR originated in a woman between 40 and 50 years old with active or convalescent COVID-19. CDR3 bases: TGTGCCAGCAGTAGACTAGCGGGGGGCGAGCAGTACTTC. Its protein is CASSRLAGGEQYF.